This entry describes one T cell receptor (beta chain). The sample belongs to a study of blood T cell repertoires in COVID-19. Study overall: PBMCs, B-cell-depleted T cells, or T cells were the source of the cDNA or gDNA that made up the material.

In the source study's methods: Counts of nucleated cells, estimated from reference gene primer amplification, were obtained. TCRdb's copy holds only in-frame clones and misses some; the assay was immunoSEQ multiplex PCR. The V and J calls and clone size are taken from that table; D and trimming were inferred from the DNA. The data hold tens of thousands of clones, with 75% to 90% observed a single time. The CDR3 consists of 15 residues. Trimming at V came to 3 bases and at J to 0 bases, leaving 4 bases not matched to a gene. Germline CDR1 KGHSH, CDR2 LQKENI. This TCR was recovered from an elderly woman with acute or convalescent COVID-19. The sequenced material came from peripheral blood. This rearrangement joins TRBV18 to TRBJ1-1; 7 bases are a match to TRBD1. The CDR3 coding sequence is TGTGCCAGCTCACCCGCCGGGACAGTGAACACTGAAGCTTTCTTT. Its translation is CASSPAGTVNTEAFF.